A selection of T cell receptor beta chains follows, all from one sample in a study of T cells after yellow fever vaccination. TCRdb analysed the 5' RACE reads with MiXCR anew, one entry per CDR3 protein. The sample lists 25,000 to 30,000 distinct CDR3 sequences; roughly 6.1% were seen once. The source was PBMCs, either bulk or a sorted T-cell subset (CD4+, CD8+, memory, or dextramer-sorted; not recorded which), collected on the day of the yellow fever booster vaccination. These receptors were collected from a young man who received the YFV17D yellow fever vaccine. CDR3s include the opening cysteine and the closing phenylalanine or tryptophan. A D gene is named only where the DNA matches it firmly. Clone size is shown for a subset of rows, as once, few, many or a class of expanded clone.

v_call	j_call	clone_size	d_call	cdr3_aa	cdr3_nt
TRBV29-1	TRBJ1-1	many	.	CSVDRTSTEAFF	TGCAGCGTTGACAGGACATCAACCGAAGCTTTCTTT
TRBV28	TRBJ1-3	.	.	CASSLFGGARSGNTIYF	TGTGCCAGCAGCTTGTTTGGGGGGGCGCGATCTGGAAACACCATATATTTT
TRBV4-1	TRBJ2-1	.	TRBD2	CASSQDLAGVYVAEQFF	TGCGCCAGCAGCCAAGATCTAGCGGGAGTATATGTGGCTGAGCAGTTCTTC
TRBV6-5	TRBJ2-1	many	.	CASSYPGSGYNEQFF	TGTGCCAGCAGTTACCCAGGGTCAGGTTACAATGAGCAGTTCTTC
TRBV5-1	TRBJ2-7	many	.	CASSLVPISSSYEQYF	TGCGCCAGCAGCTTGGTGCCCATCTCGAGCTCCTACGAGCAGTACTTC
TRBV24-1	TRBJ2-4	many	TRBD2	CATRPGLAGALGKNIQYF	TGTGCCACCAGGCCGGGACTAGCGGGAGCTTTAGGCAAAAACATTCAGTACTTC
TRBV27	TRBJ1-2	many	.	CASSFDSRLGVGYTF	TGTGCCAGCAGTTTTGATTCCAGGTTGGGGGTAGGCTACACCTTC
TRBV6-5	TRBJ1-4	many	TRBD1	CASSYSTGGREKLFF	TGTGCCAGCAGTTATTCGACAGGGGGAAGGGAAAAACTGTTTTTT
TRBV20-1	TRBJ2-2	medium-sized	TRBD2	CSARFPFSGTNTGELFF	TGCAGTGCTAGATTCCCCTTTAGCGGGACGAACACCGGGGAGCTGTTTTTT
TRBV6-1	TRBJ1-3	many	TRBD1	CASSTGNPKSAGNTIYF	TGTGCCAGCTCGACAGGGAACCCAAAAAGCGCTGGAAACACCATATATTTT
TRBV12-3/TRBV12-4	TRBJ2-7	many	TRBD1	CASNPGTDYEQYF	TGTGCCAGCAACCCCGGGACAGACTACGAGCAGTACTTC
TRBV18	TRBJ2-7	.	TRBD2	CASSPPAGEPLNF	TGTGCCAGCTCACCACCTGCGGGAGAACCCTTGAACTTC
TRBV7-6	TRBJ2-1	many	TRBD2	CASSSSGRAVNEQFF	TGTGCCAGCAGTAGCAGCGGGAGGGCCGTCAATGAGCAGTTCTTC
TRBV29-1	TRBJ2-7	many	.	CSAREEYEQYF	TGCAGCGCCCGAGAGGAGTACGAGCAGTACTTC
TRBV7-9	TRBJ2-1	.	TRBD1	CANDRGGDEQFF	TGTGCCAACGACAGGGGAGGAGATGAGCAGTTCTTC
TRBV20-1	TRBJ2-1	.	TRBD2	CSASPVTSGGEQFF	TGCAGTGCTAGTCCGGTAACCAGCGGGGGTGAGCAGTTCTTC
TRBV25-1	TRBJ2-7	many	TRBD2	CASSEGGLASSYEQYF	TGTGCCAGCAGTGAGGGGGGACTAGCGTCCTCCTACGAGCAGTACTTC
TRBV12-3/TRBV12-4	TRBJ2-1	many	TRBD2	CASKGLEASGRAIYNEQFF	TGTGCCAGCAAGGGATTAGAAGCTAGCGGGAGGGCAATCTACAATGAGCAGTTCTTC
TRBV6-5	TRBJ2-1	many	TRBD2	CASSYSGLAGVYNEQFF	TGTGCCAGCAGTTACTCTGGTCTAGCGGGAGTATACAATGAGCAGTTCTTC
TRBV3-1	TRBJ2-5	few	.	CASSQAGGQETQYF	TGTGCCAGCAGCCAAGCAGGGGGGCAAGAGACCCAGTACTTC
TRBV12-3/TRBV12-4	TRBJ1-4	many	.	CASSSGRGGEKLFF	TGTGCCAGCAGTTCAGGGAGGGGAGGAGAAAAACTGTTTTTT
TRBV30	TRBJ1-1	many	TRBD1	CAGVGQLNTEAFF	TGTGCCGGGGTGGGACAGCTGAACACTGAAGCTTTCTTT
TRBV3-1	TRBJ1-2	medium-sized	.	CASSQELREMDYGYTF	TGTGCCAGCAGCCAAGAACTAAGGGAGATGGACTATGGCTACACCTTC
TRBV7-3	TRBJ1-2	.	.	CASSLTANYGYTF	TGTGCCAGCAGCTTAACAGCTAACTATGGCTACACCTTC
TRBV10-2	TRBJ2-5	many	.	CASSESGRGETQYF	TGCGCCAGCAGTGAGTCTGGCCGGGGAGAGACCCAGTACTTC
TRBV7-2	TRBJ2-6	medium-sized	TRBD2	CASSLIGRAVGANVLTF	TGTGCCAGCAGCTTAATCGGGAGGGCTGTGGGGGCCAACGTCCTGACTTTC